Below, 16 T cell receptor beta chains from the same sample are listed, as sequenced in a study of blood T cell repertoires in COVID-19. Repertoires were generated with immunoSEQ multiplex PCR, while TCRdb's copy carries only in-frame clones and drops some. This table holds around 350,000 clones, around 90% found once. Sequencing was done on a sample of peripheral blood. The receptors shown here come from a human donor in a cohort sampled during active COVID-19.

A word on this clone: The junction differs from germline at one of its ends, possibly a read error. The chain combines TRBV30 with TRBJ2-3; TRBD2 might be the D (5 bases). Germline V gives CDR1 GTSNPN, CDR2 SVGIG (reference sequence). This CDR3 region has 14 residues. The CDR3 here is CAWSADPSTDAQYF. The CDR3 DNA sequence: TGTGCCTGGAGTGCGGATCCTAGCACAGATGCGCAGTATTTT. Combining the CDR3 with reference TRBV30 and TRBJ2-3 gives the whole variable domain SQTIHQWPATLVQPVGSPLSLECTVEGTSNPNLYWYRQAAGRGLQLLFYSVGIGQISSEVPQNLSASRPQDRQFILSSKKLLLSDSGFYLCAWSADPSTDAQYFGPGTRLTVL.

CDR3 bases: TGTGCCTGGAGTGTACTGGGGGGTACTAATGAAAAACTGTTTTTT. Translating gives CAWSVLGGTNEKLFF. This chain links TRBV30 with TRBJ1-4; perhaps TRBD1 as D (5 bases). Germline-derived CDR1 and CDR2 are GTSNPN and SVGIG (reference sequence). The V and J ends lost 0 bases and 2 bases respectively, with 10 bases between them. The CDR3 has 15 amino acids.

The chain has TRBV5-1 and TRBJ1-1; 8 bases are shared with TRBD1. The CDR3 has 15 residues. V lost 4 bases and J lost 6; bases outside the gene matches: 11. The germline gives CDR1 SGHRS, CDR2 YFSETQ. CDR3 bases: TGCGCCAGCAGCCAATTGACAGGGGATTTTCCTGAAGCTTTCTTT. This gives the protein CASSQLTGDFPEAFF. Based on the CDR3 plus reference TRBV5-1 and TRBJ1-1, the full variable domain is KAGVTQTPRYLIKTRGQQVTLSCSPISGHRSVSWYQQTPGQGLQFLFEYFSETQRNKGNFPGRFSGRQFSNSRSEMNVSTLELGDSALYLCASSQLTGDFPEAFFGQGTRLTVV.

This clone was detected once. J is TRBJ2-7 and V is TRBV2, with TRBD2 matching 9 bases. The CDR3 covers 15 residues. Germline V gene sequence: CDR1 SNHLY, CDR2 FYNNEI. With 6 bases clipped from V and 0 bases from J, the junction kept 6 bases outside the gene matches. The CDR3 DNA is TGTGCCAGCAGCCCCCAGACTAGCGGCTCCTACGAGCAGTACTTC. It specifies CASSPQTSGSYEQYF.

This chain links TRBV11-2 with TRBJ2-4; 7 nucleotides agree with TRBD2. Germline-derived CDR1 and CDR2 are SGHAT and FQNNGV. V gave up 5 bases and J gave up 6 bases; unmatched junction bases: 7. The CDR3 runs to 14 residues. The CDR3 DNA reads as TGTGCCAGCAGCCCATCTAGACTAGCAAACATTCAGTACTTC. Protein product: CASSPSRLANIQYF.

The chain's CDR3 is CASGVGRYNEQFF. For the CDR3, the DNA is TGCGCCAGCGGGGTAGGGAGGTACAATGAGCAGTTCTTC. The chain has TRBV10-2 and TRBJ2-1; D may be TRBD2 (6 bases). Germline V CDR1 and CDR2: WSHSY, SAAADI. V was trimmed by 8 bases and J by 4 bases, leaving 12 bases between them. The CDR3 is made up of 13 amino acids.

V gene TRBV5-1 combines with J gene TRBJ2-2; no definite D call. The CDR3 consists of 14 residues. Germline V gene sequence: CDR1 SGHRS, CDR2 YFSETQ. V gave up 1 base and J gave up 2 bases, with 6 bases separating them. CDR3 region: CASSLTVNTGELFF. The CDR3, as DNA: TGCGCCAGCAGCTTGACTGTCAACACCGGGGAGCTGTTTTTT.

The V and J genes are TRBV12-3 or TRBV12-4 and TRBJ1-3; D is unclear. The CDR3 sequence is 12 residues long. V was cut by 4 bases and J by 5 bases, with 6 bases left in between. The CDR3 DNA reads TGTGCCAGCAGTTCCGGGAGAAACACCATATATTTT. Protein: CASSSGRNTIYF.

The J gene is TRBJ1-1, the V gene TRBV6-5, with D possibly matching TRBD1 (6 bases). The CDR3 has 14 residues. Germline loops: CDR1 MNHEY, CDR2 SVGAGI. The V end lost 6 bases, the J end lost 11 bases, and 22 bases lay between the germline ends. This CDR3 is CASSSDRRLYQAFF. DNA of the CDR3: TGTGCCAGCAGCTCCGACAGGAGGTTATATCAGGCTTTCTTT.

In DNA form, the CDR3 reads TGTGCCAGCAGTGACTCTAGCGGGAACACCGGGGAGCTGTTTTTT. Translation gives CASSDSSGNTGELFF. The rearrangement links TRBV6-4 to TRBJ2-2; D might be TRBD2 (6 bases). Germline V gene lookup returns CDR1 MRHNA and CDR2 SNTAGT. V shed 0 bases and J shed 1 base, with 6 bases lying between them. The CDR3 length is 15 residues.

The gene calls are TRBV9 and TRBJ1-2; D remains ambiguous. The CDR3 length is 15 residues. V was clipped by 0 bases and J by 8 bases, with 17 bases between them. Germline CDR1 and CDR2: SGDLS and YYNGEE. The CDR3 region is CASSVDPGMVVGYTF. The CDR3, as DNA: TGTGCCAGCAGCGTAGACCCGGGAATGGTCGTAGGCTACACCTTC.

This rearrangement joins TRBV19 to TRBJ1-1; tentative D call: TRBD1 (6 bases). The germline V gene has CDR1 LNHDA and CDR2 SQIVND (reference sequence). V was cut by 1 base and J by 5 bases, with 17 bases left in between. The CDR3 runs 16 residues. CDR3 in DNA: TGTGCCAGTAGTATAGCTGGGGGCGCGTGGGAAACTGAAGCTTTCTTT. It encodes CASSIAGGAWETEAFF. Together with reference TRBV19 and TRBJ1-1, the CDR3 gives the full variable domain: DGGITQSPKYLFRKEGQNVTLSCEQNLNHDAMYWYRQDPGQGLRLIYYSQIVNDFQKGDIAEGYSVSREKKESFPLTVTSAQKNPTAFYLCASSIAGGAWETEAFFGQGTRLTVV.

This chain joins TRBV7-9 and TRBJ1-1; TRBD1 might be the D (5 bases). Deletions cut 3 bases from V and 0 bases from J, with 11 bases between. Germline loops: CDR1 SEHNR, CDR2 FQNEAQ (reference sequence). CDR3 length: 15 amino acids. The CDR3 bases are TGTGCCAGCAGCTTGGGAGGGGTGATGAACACTGAAGCTTTCTTT. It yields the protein CASSLGGVMNTEAFF.

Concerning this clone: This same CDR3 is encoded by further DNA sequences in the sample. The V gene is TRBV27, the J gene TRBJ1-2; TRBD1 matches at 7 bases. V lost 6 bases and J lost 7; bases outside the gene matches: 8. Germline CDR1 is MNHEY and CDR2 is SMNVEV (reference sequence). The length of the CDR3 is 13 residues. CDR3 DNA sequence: TGTGCCAGCAGCCTGGGGCAGGGGGGTGGCTACACCTTC. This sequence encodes CASSLGQGGGYTF.

CDR3 in amino acids: CASSRTGDSYNEQFF. In DNA, the CDR3 is TGTGCCAGCAGTAGGACAGGGGACTCCTACAATGAGCAGTTCTTC. The chain combines TRBV6-5 with TRBJ2-1; 9 bases match TRBD1. CDR3 length equals 15 residues. CDR1 MNHEY and CDR2 SVGAGI come from the germline V gene. V was pared by 5 bases and J by 0 bases, with 2 bases of the junction left unmatched.

CDR3 in DNA: TGTGCCAGCAGCCCCCCAGGGGTCGGGGCCAACGTCCTGACTTTC. Amino acids: CASSPPGVGANVLTF. The chain is built from TRBV3-1 (or the pseudogene TRBV3-2) and TRBJ2-6; D may be TRBD1 (6 bases). The CDR3 is made up of 15 amino acids. Germline assignment: CDR1 LGHDT and CDR2 YNNKEL (reference sequence). V dropped 4 bases and J dropped 4 bases, with 11 bases sitting between them.